This TCR beta chain was sequenced in a study of blood T cells in healthy people across ages. Turning to the study itself: About one barcoded beta molecule per two T cells came from capture by template switching. Findings and limits, study-wide: It was not possible, with unsorted PBMCs, to conclusively compare naive and antigen-experienced cells. Roughly linear declines in TCR beta diversity per million T cells occurred with age.

The length of the CDR3 is 13 residues. Trimming left V 4 bases short and J 11 bases short, with 15 bases between. Germline values: CDR1 SNHLY, CDR2 FYNNEI. Details on this clonotype: Antigen unknown.

Each donor's blood draw was around 9.2 milliliters of peripheral blood. Then a second PCR, running roughly 7 to 11 cycles, was carried out with a sample-barcoded 5' primer and a J-beta primer mix. From the 5' RACE reads, TCRdb called clonotypes with MiXCR, one entry per CDR3 protein. Among around 1,800,000 distinct CDR3 sequences, 39% were seen once, and the ten largest hold about 23%. The sequence was collected from a human donor in good health. The specimen sequenced was blood. This chain links TRBV2 with TRBJ1-5; a possible D gene is TRBD1 (6 bases). CDR3: CASSGEQGMAQHF. The CDR3 nucleotides read TGTGCCAGCAGTGGGGAGCAGGGGATGGCCCAGCATTTT. Complete variable domain (other parts from reference TRBV2 and TRBJ1-5): EPEVTQTPSHQVTQMGQEVILRCVPISNHLYFYWYRQILGQKVEFLVSFYNNEISEKSEIFDDQFSVERPDGSNFTLKIRSTKLEDSAMYFCASSGEQGMAQHFGDGTRLSIL.